This T cell receptor (beta chain) was sequenced for a study of beta chain features in type 1 diabetes. Investigators reverse transcribed all isolated RNA, so they sequenced expressed TCRB transcripts. Sequencing used immunoSEQ multiplex PCR; TCRdb keeps in-frame clones, though not all of them. The repertoire holds 550,000 to 850,000 clones, with roughly an eighth as singletons. Cell sorting via CD45RO/CCR7/CD25/CD127/CD95/CD27 was performed to obtain CD4+ naive, central memory, regulatory and stem cell-like memory cells. Each of the sorted populations had a purity greater than 95%. Findings and limits, study-wide: In all four CD4+ subsets, TCRB CDR3 length was significantly, moderately reduced in type 1 diabetes. Whatever favoring of shorter templates PCR might show would apply equally to patients and controls.

This clone was detected only a few times. Its antigen remains unidentified. The V end lost 5 bases, the J end lost 0 bases, and 6 bases lay between the germline ends. CDR3 length: 13 residues. Germline lookup yields CDR1 SNHLY and CDR2 FYNNEI. The sequencing sample was made of naive CD4+ T cells from blood. This TCR came from a man between 18 and 35 years old with type 1 diabetes. V gene TRBV2 combines with J gene TRBJ2-3, with D possibly being TRBD2 (6 bases). CDR3 loop: CASSRGSTDTQYF. CDR3 nucleotides: TGTGCCAGCAGTCGGGGGAGCACAGATACGCAGTATTTT.